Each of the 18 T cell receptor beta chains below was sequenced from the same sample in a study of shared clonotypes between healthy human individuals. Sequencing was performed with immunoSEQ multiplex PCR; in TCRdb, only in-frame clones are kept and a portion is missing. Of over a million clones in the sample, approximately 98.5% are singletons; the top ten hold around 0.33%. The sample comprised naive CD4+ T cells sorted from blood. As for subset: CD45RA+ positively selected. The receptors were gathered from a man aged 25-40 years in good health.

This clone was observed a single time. In nucleotides, the CDR3 is TGTGCCAGTAGTATTTTAAGGGACAGGTTTTTCGCGAACACCGGGGAGCTGTTTTTT. Translated: CASSILRDRFFANTGELFF. The chain employs TRBV19 and TRBJ2-2; 8 nucleotides agree with TRBD1. The germline gives CDR1 LNHDA, CDR2 SQIVND (reference sequence). There are 19 residues in the CDR3. With V trimmed by 3 bases and J by 0 bases, 12 bases remained unmatched.

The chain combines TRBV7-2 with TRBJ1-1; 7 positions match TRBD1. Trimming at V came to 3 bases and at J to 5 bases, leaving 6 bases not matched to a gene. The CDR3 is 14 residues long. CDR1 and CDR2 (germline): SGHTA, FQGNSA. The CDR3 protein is CASSFDRVSTEAFF. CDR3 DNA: TGTGCCAGCAGCTTCGACAGGGTTTCAACTGAAGCTTTCTTT.

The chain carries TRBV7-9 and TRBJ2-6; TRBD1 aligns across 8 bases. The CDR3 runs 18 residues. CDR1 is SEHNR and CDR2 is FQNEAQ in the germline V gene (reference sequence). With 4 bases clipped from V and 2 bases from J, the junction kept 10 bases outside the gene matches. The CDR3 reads CASSSGTGTGPGANVLTF. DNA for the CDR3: TGTGCCAGCAGCTCAGGGACAGGCACTGGACCTGGGGCCAACGTCCTGACTTTC.

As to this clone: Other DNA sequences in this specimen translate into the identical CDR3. The CDR3 DNA is TGTGCCAGCAGCGTAGGATCAACCTCCTACGAGCAGTACTTC. Translating gives CASSVGSTSYEQYF. The V call is TRBV9, the J call TRBJ2-7; no firm D call. This CDR3 contains 14 residues. V was pared by 0 bases and J by 0 bases, with 7 bases between. Germline CDR1 and CDR2: SGDLS and YYNGEE.

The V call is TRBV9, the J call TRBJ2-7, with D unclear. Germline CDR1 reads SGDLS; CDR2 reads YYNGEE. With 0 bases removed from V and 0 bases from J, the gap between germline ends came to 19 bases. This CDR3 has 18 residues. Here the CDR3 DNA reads TGTGCCAGCAGCGTAGCCTTGAGTAGTGACGGAGCCTCCTACGAGCAGTACTTC. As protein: CASSVALSSDGASYEQYF.

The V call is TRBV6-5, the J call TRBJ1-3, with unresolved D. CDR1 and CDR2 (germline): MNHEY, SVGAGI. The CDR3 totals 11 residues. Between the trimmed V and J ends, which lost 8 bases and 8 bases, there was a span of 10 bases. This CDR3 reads CASWAWDTIYF. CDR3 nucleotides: TGTGCCAGCTGGGCTTGGGACACCATATATTTT.

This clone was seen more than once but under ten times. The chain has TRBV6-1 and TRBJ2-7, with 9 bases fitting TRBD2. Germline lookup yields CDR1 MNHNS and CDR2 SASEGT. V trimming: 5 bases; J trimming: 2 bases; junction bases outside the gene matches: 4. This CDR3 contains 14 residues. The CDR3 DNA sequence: TGTGCCAGCAGTCAGACTAGCGGTACCTACGAGCAGTACTTC. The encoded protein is CASSQTSGTYEQYF.

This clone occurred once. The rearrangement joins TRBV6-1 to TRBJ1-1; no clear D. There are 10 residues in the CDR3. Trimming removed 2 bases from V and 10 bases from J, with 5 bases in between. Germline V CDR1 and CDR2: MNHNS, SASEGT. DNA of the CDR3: TGTGCCAGCAGTGAACGGGGAGCTTTCTTT. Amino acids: CASSERGAFF.

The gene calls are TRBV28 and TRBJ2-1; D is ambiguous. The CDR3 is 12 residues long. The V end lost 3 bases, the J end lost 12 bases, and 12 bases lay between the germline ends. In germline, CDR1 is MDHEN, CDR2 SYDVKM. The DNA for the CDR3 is TGTGCCAGCAGTTTGGGCGTTTATGGGCAGTTCTTC. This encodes CASSLGVYGQFF.

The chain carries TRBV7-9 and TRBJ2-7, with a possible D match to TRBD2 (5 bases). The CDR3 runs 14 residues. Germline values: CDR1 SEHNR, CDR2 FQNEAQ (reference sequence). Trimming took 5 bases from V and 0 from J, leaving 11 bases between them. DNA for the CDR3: TGTGCCAGCAGCGAAGGACTGATCTCCTACGAGCAGTACTTC. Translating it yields CASSEGLISYEQYF.

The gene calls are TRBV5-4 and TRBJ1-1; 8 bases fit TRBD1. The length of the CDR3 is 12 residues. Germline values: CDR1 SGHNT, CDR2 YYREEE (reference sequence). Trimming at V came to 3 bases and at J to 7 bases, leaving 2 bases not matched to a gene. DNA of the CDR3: TGTGCCAGCAGCTCCGGACAGGGTGAAGCTTTCTTT. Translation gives CASSSGQGEAFF.

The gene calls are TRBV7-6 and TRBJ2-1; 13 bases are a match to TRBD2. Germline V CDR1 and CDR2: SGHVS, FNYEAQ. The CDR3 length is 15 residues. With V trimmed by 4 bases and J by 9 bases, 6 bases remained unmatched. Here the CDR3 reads CASSSRTSGSGEQFF. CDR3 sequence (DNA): TGTGCCAGCAGCTCTAGGACTAGCGGGAGTGGTGAGCAGTTCTTC.

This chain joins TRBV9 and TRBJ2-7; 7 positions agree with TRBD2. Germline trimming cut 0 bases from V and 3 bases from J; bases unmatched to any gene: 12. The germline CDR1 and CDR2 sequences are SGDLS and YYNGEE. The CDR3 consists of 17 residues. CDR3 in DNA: TGTGCCAGCAGCGTAGAACCCCGGACTAGGAAGGGCTACGAGCAGTACTTC. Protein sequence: CASSVEPRTRKGYEQYF.

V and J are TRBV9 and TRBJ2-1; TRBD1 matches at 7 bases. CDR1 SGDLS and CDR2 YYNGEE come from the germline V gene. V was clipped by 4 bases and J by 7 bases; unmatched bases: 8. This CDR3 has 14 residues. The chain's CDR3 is CASSLQGSMNEQFF. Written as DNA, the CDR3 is TGTGCCAGCAGCCTACAGGGGAGTATGAATGAGCAGTTCTTC.

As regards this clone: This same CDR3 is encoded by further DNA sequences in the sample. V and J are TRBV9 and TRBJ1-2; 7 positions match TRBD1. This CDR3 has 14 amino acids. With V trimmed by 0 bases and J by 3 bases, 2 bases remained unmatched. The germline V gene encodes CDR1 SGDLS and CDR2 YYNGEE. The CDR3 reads CASSVVGTDYGYTF. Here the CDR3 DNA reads TGTGCCAGCAGCGTAGTGGGGACAGACTATGGCTACACCTTC.

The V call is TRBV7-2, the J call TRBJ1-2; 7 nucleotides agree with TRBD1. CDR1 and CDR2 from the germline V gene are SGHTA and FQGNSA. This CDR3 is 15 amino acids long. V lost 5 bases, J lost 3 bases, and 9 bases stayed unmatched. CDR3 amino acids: CASSRKGATDYGYTF. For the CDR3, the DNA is TGTGCCAGCAGCCGCAAGGGGGCGACGGACTATGGCTACACCTTC. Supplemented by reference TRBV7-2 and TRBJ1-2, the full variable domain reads GAGVSQSPSNKVTEKGKDVELRCDPISGHTALYWYRQSLGQGLEFLIYFQGNSAPDKSGLPSDRFSAERTGGSVSTLTIQRTQQEDSAVYLCASSRKGATDYGYTFGSGTRLTVV.

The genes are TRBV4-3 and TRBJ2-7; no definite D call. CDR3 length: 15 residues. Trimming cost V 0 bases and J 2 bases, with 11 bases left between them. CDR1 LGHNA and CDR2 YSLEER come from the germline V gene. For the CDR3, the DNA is TGCGCCAGCAGCCAAGAATTACCGGGCCCCTACGAGCAGTACTTC. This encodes CASSQELPGPYEQYF.

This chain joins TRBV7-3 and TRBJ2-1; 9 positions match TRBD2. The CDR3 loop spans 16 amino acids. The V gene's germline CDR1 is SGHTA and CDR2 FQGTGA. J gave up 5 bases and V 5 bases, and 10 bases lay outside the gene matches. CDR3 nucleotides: TGTGCCAGCAGCCCGGGGGGTAGCGGGAGTCACAATGAGCAGTTCTTC. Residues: CASSPGGSGSHNEQFF.